The next 32 T cell receptor beta chains were all read from a single sample in a study of T cell repertoires in cytomegalovirus infection. These TCRs are of unknown antigen specificity. TCRdb re-derived calls from the reads in MiXCR, one entry per CDR3 protein. The sample yields 650,000 to 900,000 distinct CDR3 sequences, almost 30% seen once. The specimen was cultured CD8+ T cells from PBMCs, collected from culture after CMV antigen stimulation. All receptors derive from a human donor in good health (CMV status not recorded). Some clones in this sample may be carry-over from other donors' samples.

This clonotype has ten or more counts. The CDR3 DNA reads as TGTGCCAGCAGCTTAGGCCTTGCCTATGGCTACACCTTC. Translation gives CASSLGLAYGYTF. The V gene is TRBV13, the J gene TRBJ1-2; the D is unclear. There are 13 residues in the CDR3. Trimming removed 0 bases at V and 4 bases at J, with 6 bases between. Germline V lookup: CDR1 PRHDT, CDR2 FYEKMQ (reference sequence).

This clonotype was counted at least ten times. V usage is TRBV9 and J usage is TRBJ1-3; maybe TRBD1 (5 bases). Germline V gene lookup returns CDR1 SGDLS and CDR2 YYNGEE. The CDR3 loop spans 15 amino acids. The germline V and J ends were trimmed by 1 base and 2 bases, with 10 bases remaining between them. The CDR3 region has the DNA TGTGCCAGCAGCGTAAAGGGGAGCGCTGGAAACACCATATATTTT. Translation: CASSVKGSAGNTIYF. The full variable domain, with the rest looked up from reference TRBV9 and TRBJ1-3, is DSGVTQTPKHLITATGQRVTLRCSPRSGDLSVYWYQQSLDQGLQFLIQYYNGEERAKGNILERFSAQQFPDLHSELNLSSLELGDSALYFCASSVKGSAGNTIYFGEGSWLTVV.

The V gene is TRBV7-6, the J gene TRBJ2-2, with a tentative D call TRBD1 (6 bases). The CDR3 runs 15 residues. Between the trimmed V and J ends, which lost 1 base and 7 bases, there was a span of 13 bases. Germline V gene sequence: CDR1 SGHVS, CDR2 FNYEAQ. The CDR3 sequence is CASSLEGGVVGELFF. As DNA, the CDR3 is TGTGCCAGCAGCTTAGAAGGGGGTGTGGTCGGGGAGCTGTTTTTT. The full variable domain, rest sourced from reference TRBV7-6 and TRBJ2-2, is GAGVSQSPRYKVTKRGQDVALRCDPISGHVSLYWYRQALGQGPEFLTYFNYEAQQDKSGLPNDRFSAERPEGSISTLTIQRTEQRDSAMYRCASSLEGGVVGELFFGEGSRLTVL.

This clonotype was seen a few times. V and J are TRBV5-4 and TRBJ1-6, with D perhaps TRBD1 (6 bases). The length of the CDR3 is 15 residues. Trimming removed 4 bases at V and 4 bases at J, with 12 bases between. Germline V lookup: CDR1 SGHNT, CDR2 YYREEE (reference sequence). CDR3 residues: CASSPEGGYNSPLHF. The CDR3 DNA follows: TGTGCCAGCAGCCCGGAGGGGGGTTATAATTCACCCCTCCACTTT.

The gene calls are TRBV6-5 and TRBJ2-2; no definite D call. From germline, CDR1 is MNHEY and CDR2 SVGAGI. The length of the CDR3 is 12 residues. V lost 6 bases to trimming and J lost 3 bases, with 5 bases between them. CDR3 in amino acids: CASRDYTGELFF. CDR3 bases: TGTGCCAGCAGAGACTACACCGGGGAGCTGTTTTTT.

V gene TRBV6-6 combines with J gene TRBJ1-5; D remains unclear. Germline V gene data show CDR1 as MNHNY and CDR2 as SVGAGI (reference sequence). This CDR3 has 14 amino acids. V shed 7 bases and J shed 0 bases, with 10 bases lying between them. The CDR3 here is CASTRATSNQPQHF. In nucleotides, the CDR3 is TGTGCCAGCACCCGCGCTACTAGCAATCAGCCCCAGCATTTT.

In this sample, this clonotype turned up a few times. The chain employs TRBV7-3 and TRBJ1-2, with D possibly being TRBD1 (6 bases). Germline V lookup: CDR1 SGHTA, CDR2 FQGTGA. V shed 8 bases and J shed 6 bases, with 19 bases lying between them. The CDR3 consists of 14 residues. This CDR3 is CASSLGGTSNGYTF. The CDR3 coding sequence is TGTGCCAGCTCCTTAGGGGGGACGAGTAATGGCTACACCTTC.

This clonotype was observed a handful of times. This rearrangement joins TRBV5-8 to TRBJ1-4, with D unresolved. Trimming left V 0 bases short and J 7 bases short, with 13 bases between. The germline CDR1 and CDR2 sequences are SGHTS and YDEGEE. CDR3 length: 15 residues. The CDR3 region has the DNA TGTGCCAGCAGCTTGGAACCAAGCCGGAGTGAAAAACTGTTTTTT. Its protein is CASSLEPSRSEKLFF.

The chain combines TRBV5-1 with TRBJ2-4; D remains ambiguous. V lost 0 bases to trimming and J lost 1 base, with 8 bases between them. The CDR3 is made up of 15 amino acids. Germline V CDR1 and CDR2: SGHRS, YFSETQ. CDR3 sequence: CASSLDGWAKNIQYF. The CDR3 nucleotides are TGCGCCAGCAGCTTGGACGGGTGGGCCAAAAACATTCAGTACTTC. The full variable domain, completed using reference TRBV5-1 and TRBJ2-4, is KAGVTQTPRYLIKTRGQQVTLSCSPISGHRSVSWYQQTPGQGLQFLFEYFSETQRNKGNFPGRFSGRQFSNSRSEMNVSTLELGDSALYLCASSLDGWAKNIQYFGAGTRLSVL.

This rearrangement joins TRBV6-5 to TRBJ2-3, with TRBD2 identical over 13 bases. Germline-derived CDR1 and CDR2 are MNHEY and SVGAGI. V trimming: 2 bases; J trimming: 0 bases; junction bases outside the gene matches: 8. The CDR3 loop spans 19 amino acids. The DNA for the CDR3 is TGTGCCAGCAGTTACGGGACTAGCGGGGCCTTTCCAAGCACAGATACGCAGTATTTT. This gives the protein CASSYGTSGAFPSTDTQYF.

The chain has TRBV5-1 and TRBJ2-2; 10 bases map to TRBD1. The CDR3 spans 17 residues. Germline V gene sequence: CDR1 SGHRS, CDR2 YFSETQ. The ends lost 3 bases at V and 6 bases at J; junction bases unmatched: 11. The CDR3 nucleotides read TGCGCCAGCAGCTCTGCCCGGGACAGGGGAATTCCCGGGGAGCTGTTTTTT. Its protein is CASSSARDRGIPGELFF.

This clonotype was detected a few times. V gene TRBV4-3 combines with J gene TRBJ2-1; D gene unclear. Germline CDR1 and CDR2: LGHNA and YSLEER. The CDR3 sequence is 16 residues long. Between the trimmed V and J ends, which lost 0 bases and 4 bases, there was a span of 13 bases. The CDR3 here is CASSQEYPTPYNEQFF. In DNA form, the CDR3 reads TGCGCCAGCAGCCAAGAATACCCTACCCCGTACAATGAGCAGTTCTTC.

As DNA, the CDR3 is TGTGCCAGCAGCCAGGCCCGACAGGTTTATAATTCACCCCTCCACTTT. Protein: CASSQARQVYNSPLHF. This chain joins TRBV4-2 and TRBJ1-6; maybe TRBD1 (6 bases). Germline lookup yields CDR1 LGHNA and CDR2 YNFKEQ. The CDR3 sequence is 16 residues long. The V end lost 3 bases, the J end lost 4 bases, and 13 bases lay between the germline ends.

This clonotype was detected a few times. V and J are TRBV7-4 and TRBJ2-3; D is uncertain. The CDR3 has 17 residues. V was pared by 3 bases and J by 2 bases, with 18 bases between. Germline assignment: CDR1 SGHVT and CDR2 SQSDAQ. The CDR3 is CASSFIFEAPSTDTQYF. Written as DNA, the CDR3 is TGTGCCAGCAGCTTCATTTTTGAGGCTCCATCCACAGATACGCAGTATTTT.

The chain combines TRBV7-6 with TRBJ2-7; tentatively, D is TRBD2 (6 bases). The CDR3 is 16 amino acids. CDR1 and CDR2 from the germline V gene are SGHVS and FNYEAQ. V lost 5 bases and J lost 0, with 17 bases in between. DNA for the CDR3: TGTGCCAGCAGCCCCTCCTTGGGGGAGGACTCCTACGAGCAGTACTTC. Encoded protein: CASSPSLGEDSYEQYF.

This clonotype has a handful of counts. The chain couples TRBV2 to TRBJ2-1, with TRBD1 matching 8 bases. J gave up 2 bases and V 6 bases, and 9 bases lay outside the gene matches. Germline lookup yields CDR1 SNHLY and CDR2 FYNNEI. CDR3 length equals 16 residues. The CDR3 region is CASSGRGPNAYNEQFF. The CDR3 DNA reads as TGTGCCAGCAGCGGCAGGGGGCCAAATGCCTACAATGAGCAGTTCTTC.

The V and J genes are TRBV6-8 and TRBJ2-2, with 10 bases identical to TRBD2. The CDR3 extends over 19 amino acids. Trimming took 2 bases from V and 7 from J; bases not matched to a gene: 16. Germline-derived CDR1 and CDR2 are MNHGY and SAAAGT. CDR3: CASSYPLRVSGGRGGELFF. CDR3 DNA sequence: TGTGCCAGCAGTTACCCCCTTCGGGTTAGCGGGGGGCGCGGCGGGGAGCTGTTTTTT.

This clonotype showed up just a few times. The rearrangement links TRBV4-1 to TRBJ2-3; D is perhaps TRBD1 (6 bases). The germline gives CDR1 MGHRA, CDR2 YSYEKL. Trimming pared 7 bases from V and 2 bases from J, leaving 16 bases between. This CDR3 is 15 amino acids long. DNA for the CDR3: TGCGCCAGCACGCAGGGGTTCGTCAACACAGATACGCAGTATTTT. Encoded protein: CASTQGFVNTDTQYF.

The J gene is TRBJ1-4, the V gene TRBV20-1; D is perhaps TRBD1 (5 bases). V dropped 2 bases and J dropped 5 bases, with 12 bases sitting between them. The germline V gene encodes CDR1 DFQATT and CDR2 SNEGSKA (reference sequence). The CDR3 spans 14 residues. The CDR3 DNA reads TGCAGTGCTAGAAGGGACGATGGAAATGAAAAACTGTTTTTT. This codes for CSARRDDGNEKLFF.

The genes are TRBV7-9 and TRBJ1-2; D uncertain. This CDR3 is 13 amino acids long. V gave up 0 bases and J gave up 8 bases, with 10 bases separating them. Germline loops: CDR1 SEHNR, CDR2 FQNEAQ (reference sequence). In nucleotides, the CDR3 is TGTGCCAGCAGCTTAGCCTCCAATCGAGGCTACACCTTC. This translates into CASSLASNRGYTF.

This clonotype came up a few times. The chain is built from TRBV7-9 and TRBJ2-7; TRBD1 agrees at 9 bases. V dropped 0 bases and J dropped 6; count of bases not matched to a gene: 3. Looked up from germline, CDR1 is SEHNR and CDR2 is FQNEAQ (reference sequence). The CDR3 length is 14 residues. The CDR3 DNA reads as TGTGCCAGCAGCTTAGCGAGGACAGGGGTCGAGCAGTACTTC. Its protein product is CASSLARTGVEQYF.

This clonotype was counted between two and nine times. V gene TRBV7-9 combines with J gene TRBJ1-3; D gene uncertain. The CDR3 sequence is 13 residues long. Germline V lookup: CDR1 SEHNR, CDR2 FQNEAQ (reference sequence). The V gene lost 8 bases and the J gene lost 0 bases, with 8 bases spanning the gap. The CDR3 sequence: CASSKSSGNTIYF. CDR3 sequence (DNA): TGTGCCAGCTCTAAGAGCTCTGGAAACACCATATATTTT.

In the case of this clonotype: A read error may be the cause here, since a much bigger clone is one base away. Lacking the conserved final phenylalanine or tryptophan, this CDR3 likely reflects a read error. The CDR3 coding sequence is TGTGCCAGCAGCCTTTGGCTCGACAGCACAGATACGCAGTATATT. Translating gives CASSLWLDSTDTQYI. J is TRBJ2-3 and V is TRBV11-2; no clear D. The CDR3 has 15 amino acids. V lost 5 bases and J lost 0, with 12 bases in between. Germline loops: CDR1 SGHAT, CDR2 FQNNGV.

This clonotype was seen a handful of times. This chain connects TRBV6-1 to TRBJ2-7; 8 bases are shared with TRBD2. The germline V gene encodes CDR1 MNHNS and CDR2 SASEGT. The CDR3 sequence is 15 residues long. V gave up 1 base and J gave up 3 bases; unmatched junction bases: 5. CDR3 coding DNA: TGTGCCAGCAGTGAAGAGGCTAGCGGGCGCTACGAGCAGTACTTC. The encoded protein is CASSEEASGRYEQYF.

This clonotype has a handful of counts. V is TRBV12-3 or TRBV12-4 and J is TRBJ2-3; D is possibly TRBD1 or TRBD2 (5 bases each). Trimming cost V 5 bases and J 6 bases, with 24 bases left between them. The CDR3 has 17 amino acids. The CDR3 loop is CASSPRVQGDSLDTQYF. Here the CDR3 DNA reads TGTGCCAGCAGTCCGAGGGTTCAAGGGGATTCATTGGATACGCAGTATTTT.

V usage is TRBV14 and J usage is TRBJ2-7; a possible D gene is TRBD1 (6 bases). Trimming took 4 bases from V and 5 from J, leaving 12 bases between them. The CDR3 contains 13 residues. Per the germline V gene, CDR1 is SGHDN and CDR2 is FVKESK. The CDR3 region has the DNA TGTGCCAGCAGCCTTCTGGGGGCCCACGAGCAGTACGTC. It is translated as CASSLLGAHEQYV.

There are many counts of this clonotype. This chain connects TRBV7-8 to TRBJ1-4; no reliable D call. In germline, CDR1 is SGHVS, CDR2 FQNEAQ. The CDR3 spans 14 residues. V was clipped by 3 bases and J by 7 bases, with 12 bases between them. In DNA, the CDR3 is TGTGCCAGCAGCTTTCACCGAAATAGTGAAAAACTGTTTTTT. Amino acids: CASSFHRNSEKLFF.

This clonotype was picked up many times. V and J are TRBV7-2 and TRBJ2-6; the D gene is possibly TRBD1 (6 bases). The CDR3 is made up of 17 amino acids. The germline V gene has CDR1 SGHTA and CDR2 FQGNSA. Trimming shortened V by 2 bases and J by 2 bases, and 13 bases separated the two germline ends. As DNA, the CDR3 is TGTGCCAGCAGCTTAATTGAAAGGACAGCTGGGGCCAACGTCCTGACTTTC. Amino acids: CASSLIERTAGANVLTF.

This clonotype was seen more than once but under ten times. The chain recombines TRBV11-2 with TRBJ2-4; D is unclear. Germline lookup yields CDR1 SGHAT and CDR2 FQNNGV. The V end lost 6 bases, the J end lost 7 bases, and 19 bases lay between the germline ends. CDR3 length: 15 residues. The CDR3 DNA reads as TGTGCCAGCAGAGACACTCGGACGGCTCATAACATTCAGTACTTC. Residues: CASRDTRTAHNIQYF.

This clonotype has at least ten counts. The chain employs TRBV7-2 and TRBJ1-1, with D uncertain. Trimming took off 0 bases at V and 0 bases at J, with 8 bases between the two ends. The CDR3 runs to 15 residues. The germline V gene encodes CDR1 SGHTA and CDR2 FQGNSA. The CDR3 region has the DNA TGTGCCAGCAGCTTAGCGGAGTACATGAACACTGAAGCTTTCTTT. It encodes CASSLAEYMNTEAFF.

V gene TRBV7-4 combines with J gene TRBJ1-1; D is unclear. Germline CDR1 SGHVT, CDR2 SQSDAQ. The CDR3 has 18 amino acids. The germline V and J ends were trimmed by 9 bases and 4 bases, with 30 bases remaining between them. The CDR3 reads CARSQLKGEHPRGTEAFF. CDR3 bases: TGTGCCAGGAGCCAACTGAAAGGCGAACACCCGCGGGGCACTGAAGCTTTCTTT.

This clonotype came up a few times. This chain joins TRBV10-3 and TRBJ1-5, with a possible D match to TRBD1 (6 bases). CDR1 is ENHRY, CDR2 SYGVKD, per germline. The CDR3 has 15 residues. V was clipped by 6 bases and J by 2 bases, with 14 bases between them. The CDR3 spells CAISQAEGGNQPQHF. The DNA of the CDR3 is TGTGCCATCAGCCAAGCGGAGGGGGGCAATCAGCCCCAGCATTTT.